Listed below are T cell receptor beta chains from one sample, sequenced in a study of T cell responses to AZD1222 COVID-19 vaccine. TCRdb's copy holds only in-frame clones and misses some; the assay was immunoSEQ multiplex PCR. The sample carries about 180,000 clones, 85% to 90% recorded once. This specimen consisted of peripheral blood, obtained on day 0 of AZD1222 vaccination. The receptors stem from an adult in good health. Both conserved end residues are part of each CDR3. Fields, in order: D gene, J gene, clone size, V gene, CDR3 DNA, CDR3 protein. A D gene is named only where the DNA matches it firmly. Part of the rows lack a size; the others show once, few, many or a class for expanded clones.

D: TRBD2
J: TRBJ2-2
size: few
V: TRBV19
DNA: TGTGCCAGTAGCGGACTAGCGTCGAACACCGGGGAGCTGTTTTTT
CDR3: CASSGLASNTGELFF

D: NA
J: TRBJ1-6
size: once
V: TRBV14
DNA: TGTGCCAGCAGCCAAGCCCGAATATATAATTCACCCCTCCACTTT
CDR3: CASSQARIYNSPLHF

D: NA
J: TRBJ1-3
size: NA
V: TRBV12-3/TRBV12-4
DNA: TGTGCCAGCAGTTTATCAAACACCATATATTTT
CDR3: CASSLSNTIYF

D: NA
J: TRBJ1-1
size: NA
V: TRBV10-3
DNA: TGTGCCATCACCCAGGAGGGAGGGGCGACGAACACTGAAGCTTTCTTT
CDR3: CAITQEGGATNTEAFF

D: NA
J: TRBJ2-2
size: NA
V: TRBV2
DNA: TGTGCCAGCAGTGCAATAGGGATCACCGGGGAGCTGTTTTTT
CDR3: CASSAIGITGELFF

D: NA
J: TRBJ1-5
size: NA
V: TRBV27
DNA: TGTGCCAGCAGTTTATCGGGCGGGGGCGAGAGGCATTTT
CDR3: CASSLSGGGERHF

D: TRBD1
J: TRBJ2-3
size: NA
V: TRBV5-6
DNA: TGTGCCAGCAGCTGGAGGAGACAGGGGGCATTCCAAGATACGCAGTATTTT
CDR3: CASSWRRQGAFQDTQYF

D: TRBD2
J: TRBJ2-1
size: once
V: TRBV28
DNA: TGTGCCAGCAAGAGAGGTGGACTAGCGGGGGAGAATAATGAGCAGTTCTTC
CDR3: CASKRGGLAGENNEQFF

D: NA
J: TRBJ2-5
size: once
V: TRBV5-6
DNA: TGTGCCAGCAGCGGAGCGACGGGCCGAGAGACCCAGTACTTC
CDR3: CASSGATGRETQYF

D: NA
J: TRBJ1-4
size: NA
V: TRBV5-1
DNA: TGCGCCAGCAGCGACTTAGGGGGGACTAATGAAAAACTGTTTTTT
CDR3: CASSDLGGTNEKLFF